These T cell receptor beta chains were read from a single sample in a study of CD8 T cells in Susac syndrome. TCRdb ran MiXCR on the immunoSEQ multiplex PCR reads and lists one entry per CDR3 protein. The table shows some 160,000 distinct CDR3 sequences, with approximately 94% occurring only once. Material for sequencing was CD4+ T cells from PBMCs. The receptors stem from a human donor with Susac syndrome. CDR3s include the opening cysteine and the closing phenylalanine or tryptophan. Each record gives: CDR3 DNA, CDR3 protein, J gene, D gene, clone size, V gene. D genes are given only for firm matches. Expanded clones are given a class, and other clones once, few, many or no size at all.

DNA: TGTGCCAGCAGGATAGACGGACTCCCCCTAGGCTACACCTTC
CDR3: CASRIDGLPLGYTF
J: TRBJ1-2
D: -
size: -
V: TRBV2

DNA: TGCAGCGTTGAGACACGCCCGGCTAACTATGGCTACACCTTC
CDR3: CSVETRPANYGYTF
J: TRBJ1-2
D: -
size: -
V: TRBV29-1

DNA: TGCGCCAGCAGCTCCTCAGGGAACACTGAAGCTTTCTTT
CDR3: CASSSSGNTEAFF
J: TRBJ1-1
D: -
size: -
V: TRBV5-1

DNA: TGTGCCAGCAGCACTGGACCGGCAGGCACAGATACGCAGTATTTT
CDR3: CASSTGPAGTDTQYF
J: TRBJ2-3
D: -
size: -
V: TRBV11-1

DNA: TGTGCCAGCAGCCCCACGGCGGGGCTCTCCTACAATGAGCAGTTCTTC
CDR3: CASSPTAGLSYNEQFF
J: TRBJ2-1
D: -
size: -
V: TRBV14

DNA: TGTGCCAGCAGCTCCCTCCGAACTTTGAGGGGGAAACAAGAGACCCAGTACTTC
CDR3: CASSSLRTLRGKQETQYF
J: TRBJ2-5
D: -
size: -
V: TRBV7-9

DNA: TGCAGTGCTAAGAGGACAGGGCCCGGGGAGCTGTTTTTT
CDR3: CSAKRTGPGELFF
J: TRBJ2-2
D: TRBD1
size: -
V: TRBV20-1

DNA: TGTGCCAGCAGCTTCGGCGGGGCCGGGGATACGCAGTATTTT
CDR3: CASSFGGAGDTQYF
J: TRBJ2-3
D: -
size: -
V: TRBV11-2

DNA: TGTGCCAGCAGGAACAGCCTCGTGGGGACCCAGTACTTC
CDR3: CASRNSLVGTQYF
J: TRBJ2-5
D: -
size: -
V: TRBV2

DNA: TGCGCCAGCAGCTTGACAGGGGGCCAATATAATTCACCCCTCCACTTT
CDR3: CASSLTGGQYNSPLHF
J: TRBJ1-6
D: TRBD1
size: -
V: TRBV5-1

DNA: TGTGCCAGCTCACCATCGATAGGACCAAACTATGGCTACACCTTC
CDR3: CASSPSIGPNYGYTF
J: TRBJ1-2
D: -
size: -
V: TRBV18

DNA: TGCAGCGTTGCGGGGACGGTATCGTATAAGACCCAAGAGACCCAGTACTTC
CDR3: CSVAGTVSYKTQETQYF
J: TRBJ2-5
D: -
size: -
V: TRBV29-1

DNA: TGTGCTAGTGGTTTGCCGACGACAGGGTACAATGAGCAGTTCTTC
CDR3: CASGLPTTGYNEQFF
J: TRBJ2-1
D: TRBD1
size: -
V: TRBV12-5

DNA: TGCGCCAGCAGCCCAAATCCGGCGGGGGGCTTAGATGGCTACACCTTC
CDR3: CASSPNPAGGLDGYTF
J: TRBJ1-2
D: -
size: -
V: TRBV4-3

DNA: TGCAGCGTTGAGCAGGGTGCTGATGAAAAACTGTTTTTT
CDR3: CSVEQGADEKLFF
J: TRBJ1-4
D: -
size: -
V: TRBV29-1

DNA: TGTGCCAGCAGCCAAGAGGGGTCGACTTTCGACAATGAGCAGTTCTTC
CDR3: CASSQEGSTFDNEQFF
J: TRBJ2-1
D: -
size: -
V: TRBV3-1

DNA: TGCAGTGCTAGCTCTAGCAATCAGCCCCAGCATTTT
CDR3: CSASSSNQPQHF
J: TRBJ1-5
D: -
size: -
V: TRBV20-1

DNA: TGCAGTGCCGTTAGCCCAGGCGGGATCACCGGGGAGCTGTTTTTT
CDR3: CSAVSPGGITGELFF
J: TRBJ2-2
D: -
size: -
V: TRBV20-1

DNA: TGCAGTGCTAGAGATCCCCGGGTTAGCACAGATACGCAGTATTTT
CDR3: CSARDPRVSTDTQYF
J: TRBJ2-3
D: -
size: -
V: TRBV20-1

DNA: TGCGCCAGCAGCCAGGGACAGACGAACACTGAAGCTTTCTTT
CDR3: CASSQGQTNTEAFF
J: TRBJ1-1
D: TRBD1
size: few
V: TRBV4-3

DNA: TGCAGTGCAAGACCAGCGGGGGGTAGAGAGACCCAGTACTTC
CDR3: CSARPAGGRETQYF
J: TRBJ2-5
D: TRBD2
size: -
V: TRBV20-1

DNA: TGCAGTGCTAGAAGGACAGGGGCAAATGCCGATGGCTACACCTTC
CDR3: CSARRTGANADGYTF
J: TRBJ1-2
D: TRBD1
size: -
V: TRBV20-1

DNA: TGCAGCGTTACGCGCCAGGTGGCCACTGAAGCTTTCTTT
CDR3: CSVTRQVATEAFF
J: TRBJ1-1
D: -
size: once
V: TRBV29-1

DNA: TGCGCCAGCAGCGAGGACAGGTCAAACATTCAGTACTTC
CDR3: CASSEDRSNIQYF
J: TRBJ2-4
D: TRBD1
size: -
V: TRBV5-1

DNA: TGCAGCGTCCGGGACAGGGTTTCTCGGCAGTACTTC
CDR3: CSVRDRVSRQYF
J: TRBJ2-7
D: TRBD1
size: -
V: TRBV29-1

DNA: TGTGCCAGCAGCCTCCTCTTGGGACAGAGTGGCTACACCTTC
CDR3: CASSLLLGQSGYTF
J: TRBJ1-2
D: TRBD1
size: -
V: TRBV7-9

DNA: TGTGCCAGCAGCCCCAGCGGGGGGCATACGCAGTATTTT
CDR3: CASSPSGGHTQYF
J: TRBJ2-3
D: TRBD2
size: -
V: TRBV7-2

DNA: TGTGCCAGCCGTGACAGGGGAAAATCTGGGGCCAACGTCCTGACTTTC
CDR3: CASRDRGKSGANVLTF
J: TRBJ2-6
D: TRBD1
size: -
V: TRBV3-1

DNA: TGTGCCAGTAAGTCCAGGGGGACTACTTATGGCTACACCTTC
CDR3: CASKSRGTTYGYTF
J: TRBJ1-2
D: TRBD1
size: -
V: TRBV19

DNA: TGTGCCAGCAGCTTAACGGGGAATTCACCCCTCCACTTT
CDR3: CASSLTGNSPLHF
J: TRBJ1-6
D: -
size: -
V: TRBV7-3

DNA: TGTGCCAGTTCGCTACCGGTCTCCTACGAGCAGTACTTC
CDR3: CASSLPVSYEQYF
J: TRBJ2-7
D: -
size: -
V: TRBV2

DNA: TGTGCCAGCAGTTCGCGGGAATATAGCACAGATACGCAGTATTTT
CDR3: CASSSREYSTDTQYF
J: TRBJ2-3
D: -
size: -
V: TRBV12-3/TRBV12-4

DNA: TGCAGTGCTAGTCGGACCTCTGGGGCCAACGTCCTGACTTTC
CDR3: CSASRTSGANVLTF
J: TRBJ2-6
D: -
size: -
V: TRBV20-1

DNA: TGTGCCACCAGTGATTCGGGGGGCCAGGTTGAGACCCAGTACTTC
CDR3: CATSDSGGQVETQYF
J: TRBJ2-5
D: -
size: once
V: TRBV24-1